The present entry profiles one TCR beta chain with its context. Original data processing: Scientists estimated how many nucleated cells there were by amplifying reference gene primers. Profiled with immunoSEQ multiplex PCR; TCRdb holds only in-frame clones, not every one. The V and J calls and clone size were taken over from that table, and D and trimming were inferred from the DNA. The sample consists of about 27,000 clones, 75% to 90% of them appearing once. The length of the CDR3 is 12 residues. V gave up 5 bases and J gave up 6 bases; unmatched junction bases: 3. Germline V lookup: CDR1 LNHDA, CDR2 SQIVND (reference sequence). The data stem from a study of blood T cell repertoires in COVID-19. The wider study: Samples representing acute and convalescent COVID-19 were sourced from the United States, Italy and Spain. T cells, B-cell-depleted T cells, or PBMCs supplied cDNA or gDNA.

Sequencing was performed on peripheral blood. The TCR comes from a woman aged 80 or over with acute or convalescent COVID-19. The rearrangement uses TRBV19 and TRBJ1-1, with TRBD1 matching over 7 bases. The CDR3 spells CASSGDRAEAFF. CDR3 bases: TGTGCCAGTAGTGGCGACAGGGCTGAAGCTTTCTTT.